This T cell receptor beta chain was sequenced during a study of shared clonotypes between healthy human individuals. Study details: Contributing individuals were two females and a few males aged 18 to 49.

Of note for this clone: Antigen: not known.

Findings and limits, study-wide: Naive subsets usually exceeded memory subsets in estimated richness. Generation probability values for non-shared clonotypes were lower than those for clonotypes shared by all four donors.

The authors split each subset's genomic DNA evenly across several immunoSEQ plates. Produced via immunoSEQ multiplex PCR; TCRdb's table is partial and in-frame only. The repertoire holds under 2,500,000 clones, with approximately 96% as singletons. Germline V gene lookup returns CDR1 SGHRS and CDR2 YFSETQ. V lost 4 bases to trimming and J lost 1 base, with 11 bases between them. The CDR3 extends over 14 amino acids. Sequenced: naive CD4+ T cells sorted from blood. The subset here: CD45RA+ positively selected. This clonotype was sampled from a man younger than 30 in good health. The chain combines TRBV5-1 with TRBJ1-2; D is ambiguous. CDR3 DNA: TGCGCCAGCAGCCCCTCGGGAGATAACTATGGCTACACCTTC. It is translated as CASSPSGDNYGYTF.